The next 25 T cell receptor beta chains were all read from a single sample in a study of cytomegalovirus exposure and HLA in healthy donors. It was with 60 Vbeta and 13 Jbeta primers that the PCR ran. Generated by immunoSEQ multiplex PCR, the TCRdb table keeps only in-frame clones and is missing some. The sample yields roughly 200,000 clones, around 89% seen once. Sequencing was done on a sample of PBMCs. The source is a woman in her late teens or twenties in good health and CMV-seronegative.

The chain links TRBV5-4 to TRBJ2-5; D is perhaps TRBD1 (5 bases). Per germline, CDR1 SGHNT and CDR2 YYREEE (reference sequence). CDR3 length equals 14 residues. Trimming left V 0 bases short and J 1 base short, with 7 bases between. The CDR3 spells CASSLGRGQETQYF. CDR3 nucleotide sequence: TGTGCCAGCAGCTTGGGAAGGGGCCAAGAGACCCAGTACTTC.

The V and J genes are TRBV30 and TRBJ2-3; TRBD2 agrees at 7 bases. Germline loops: CDR1 GTSNPN, CDR2 SVGIG (reference sequence). Trimming at V came to 4 bases and at J to 5 bases, leaving 9 bases not matched to a gene. CDR3 length: 14 amino acids. This CDR3 reads CAWNFGRAEDTQYF. The DNA of the CDR3 is TGTGCCTGGAATTTTGGGAGGGCGGAAGATACGCAGTATTTT. Full variable domain (rest looked up from reference TRBV30 and TRBJ2-3): SQTIHQWPATLVQPVGSPLSLECTVEGTSNPNLYWYRQAAGRGLQLLFYSVGIGQISSEVPQNLSASRPQDRQFILSSKKLLLSDSGFYLCAWNFGRAEDTQYFGPGTRLTVL.

V gene TRBV7-2 combines with J gene TRBJ2-7, with D perhaps TRBD2 (6 bases). V lost 5 bases, J lost 4 bases, and 18 bases lay in between. Germline CDR1 reads SGHTA; CDR2 reads FQGNSA. This CDR3 spans 15 amino acids. The CDR3 region has the DNA TGTGCCAGCAGCCCCCGGGGTGGGCGGGAATACGAGCAGTACTTC. Protein sequence: CASSPRGGREYEQYF.

The chain employs TRBV2 and TRBJ2-5; TRBD2 aligns across 9 bases. CDR1 is SNHLY, CDR2 FYNNEI, per germline. Unmatched junction bases numbered 5, after V lost 7 bases and J lost 2 bases. The CDR3 runs 14 residues. CDR3 DNA: TGTGCCAGCACCCGAGCGGGGGGACAAGAGACCCAGTACTTC. Protein: CASTRAGGQETQYF.

The CDR3 loop reads CASSLQAPYEQYF. In DNA, the CDR3 is TGTGCCAGCAGCTTACAGGCCCCCTACGAGCAGTACTTC. The chain uses TRBV11-3 and TRBJ2-7; D is ambiguous. V was pared by 2 bases and J by 2 bases, with 7 bases between. The CDR3 has 13 amino acids. Looked up from germline, CDR1 is SGHNT and CDR2 is YENEEA.

The chain has TRBV27 and TRBJ2-7, with TRBD1 as a possible D gene (6 bases). The CDR3 is 13 amino acids. V gave up 3 bases and J gave up 1 base, with 7 bases separating them. Looked up from germline, CDR1 is MNHEY and CDR2 is SMNVEV (reference sequence). CDR3 in amino acids: CASSFTGSYEQYF. For the CDR3, the DNA is TGTGCCAGCAGTTTTACAGGGTCCTACGAGCAGTACTTC.

The rearrangement uses TRBV11-3 and TRBJ2-1; tentative D call: TRBD1 (6 bases). The CDR3 is 12 amino acids. Trimming removed 0 bases from V and 9 bases from J, with 6 bases in between. Germline assignment: CDR1 SGHNT and CDR2 YENEEA. The CDR3 region has the DNA TGTGCCAGCAGCTTAGAGGGGGCTGAGCAGTTCTTC. It codes for CASSLEGAEQFF.

The chain recombines TRBV28 with TRBJ1-6; D may be TRBD1 (5 bases). Per germline, CDR1 MDHEN and CDR2 SYDVKM. Trimming removed 7 bases from V and 3 bases from J, with 7 bases in between. This CDR3 spans 13 amino acids. The CDR3 reads CASIRDYNSPLHF. In nucleotides, the CDR3 is TGTGCCAGCATCAGGGACTATAATTCACCCCTCCACTTT.

The CDR3 reads CASSPYGNTEAFF. CDR3 bases: TGTGCCAGCAGCCCCTACGGGAACACTGAAGCTTTCTTT. The chain has TRBV11-3 and TRBJ1-1; no reliable D call. The CDR3 runs to 13 residues. Deletions cut 5 bases from V and 1 base from J, with 8 bases between. The germline CDR1 and CDR2 sequences are SGHNT and YENEEA.

This clone was seen once. The gene calls are TRBV6-1 and TRBJ2-4; no definite D call. Per germline, CDR1 MNHNS and CDR2 SASEGT. This CDR3 spans 15 amino acids. Trimming pared 5 bases from V and 0 bases from J, leaving 11 bases between. Here the CDR3 DNA reads TGTGCCAGCAGTAAAGGGCCGATAGCCAAAAACATTCAGTACTTC. It encodes CASSKGPIAKNIQYF.

The chain carries TRBV5-4 and TRBJ2-3; 10 bases align to TRBD2. This CDR3 spans 16 amino acids. Germline V gives CDR1 SGHNT, CDR2 YYREEE (reference sequence). V lost 4 bases, J lost 6 bases, and 11 bases stayed unmatched. The CDR3, as DNA: TGTGCCAGCAGCAACAGCGGGAGGGCCCTCGTGGATACGCAGTATTTT. Translated: CASSNSGRALVDTQYF.

The genes are TRBV5-6 and TRBJ1-3; the match to TRBD1 covers 7 bases. Germline assignment: CDR1 SGHDT and CDR2 YYEEEE. V lost 3 bases and J lost 0; bases outside the gene matches: 0. CDR3 length equals 14 residues. CDR3 DNA: TGTGCCAGCAGCTGGGACAGCTCTGGAAACACCATATATTTT. Protein product: CASSWDSSGNTIYF.

This sequence joins TRBV7-6 and TRBJ2-3; TRBD1 matches at 9 bases. In germline, CDR1 is SGHVS, CDR2 FNYEAQ. The length of the CDR3 is 16 residues. Trimming took 5 bases from V and 2 from J; bases not matched to a gene: 8. CDR3 coding DNA: TGTGCCAGCAGCCTGGGGACAGGGACGCACACAGATACGCAGTATTTT. Residues: CASSLGTGTHTDTQYF.

The rearrangement joins TRBV19 to TRBJ1-5; TRBD1 matches 9 bases. The germline gives CDR1 LNHDA, CDR2 SQIVND (reference sequence). V shed 6 bases and J 4 bases; nucleotides not matched to a gene: 7. The CDR3 covers 15 residues. For the CDR3, the DNA is TGTGCCAGTAGCAAAGGGACAGGGAAGAATCAGCCCCAGCATTTT. Protein sequence: CASSKGTGKNQPQHF.

The CDR3 sequence: CASSPKPASGSYEQYF. Written as DNA, the CDR3 is TGTGCCAGCAGCCCCAAGCCGGCTAGCGGGAGTTACGAGCAGTACTTC. The V gene is TRBV14, the J gene TRBJ2-7, with 10 bases lining up with TRBD2. V lost 4 bases, J lost 4 bases, and 10 bases stayed unmatched. Germline loops: CDR1 SGHDN, CDR2 FVKESK. The CDR3 consists of 16 residues.

CDR3 sequence: CASSPTGRTEAFF. Here the CDR3 DNA reads TGTGCCAGCAGCCCGACCGGCAGGACTGAAGCTTTCTTT. The J gene is TRBJ1-1, the V gene TRBV7-9; D gene ambiguous. CDR1 is SEHNR, CDR2 FQNEAQ, per germline (reference sequence). Trimming cost V 5 bases and J 5 bases, with 12 bases left between them. This CDR3 has 13 amino acids.

The V gene is TRBV4-1, the J gene TRBJ1-1; perhaps TRBD1 as D (5 bases). The CDR3 length is 16 residues. Trimming left V 4 bases short and J 4 bases short, with 19 bases between. The germline V gene encodes CDR1 MGHRA and CDR2 YSYEKL. The CDR3, as DNA: TGCGCCAGCAGCCTTGTCGTCCAGGGTTTCGGCACTGAAGCTTTCTTT. Protein product: CASSLVVQGFGTEAFF.

This chain joins TRBV15 and TRBJ2-5, with TRBD2 matching over 9 bases. Germline CDR1 and CDR2: LNHNV and YYDKDF (reference sequence). V trimming: 2 bases; J trimming: 2 bases; junction bases outside the gene matches: 3. There are 15 residues in the CDR3. The CDR3 region is CATSRLAGLQETQYF. Here the CDR3 DNA reads TGTGCCACCAGCAGACTAGCGGGGCTACAAGAGACCCAGTACTTC.

The chain employs TRBV9 and TRBJ1-5; unclear D gene. The CDR3 contains 14 residues. Germline loops: CDR1 SGDLS, CDR2 YYNGEE. V was clipped by 2 bases and J by 5 bases, with 11 bases between them. The CDR3 spells CASSVTPLDQPQHF. DNA for the CDR3: TGTGCCAGCAGCGTCACACCTTTGGATCAGCCCCAGCATTTT.

The CDR3 spells CASSIYRDQPQHF. CDR3 DNA: TGTGCCAGCAGCATCTACAGGGATCAGCCCCAGCATTTT. V is TRBV5-6 and J is TRBJ1-5, with D possibly matching TRBD1 (6 bases). The CDR3 length is 13 residues. Between the trimmed V and J ends, which lost 4 bases and 5 bases, there was a span of 10 bases. The germline CDR1 and CDR2 sequences are SGHDT and YYEEEE.

The chain uses TRBV6-4 and TRBJ1-2; maybe TRBD1 (5 bases). CDR1 is MRHNA, CDR2 SNTAGT, per germline. The CDR3 contains 13 residues. The V and J ends lost 4 bases and 4 bases respectively, with 10 bases between them. The chain's CDR3 is CASSAGWGYGYTF. CDR3 nucleotides: TGTGCCAGCAGTGCAGGGTGGGGCTATGGCTACACCTTC.

The CDR3 DNA follows: TGTGCCAGTAGAAGGGGGCAAATCAGCTCTGGAAACACCATATATTTT. Translating gives CASRRGQISSGNTIYF. The chain uses TRBV19 and TRBJ1-3, with TRBD1 matching over 7 bases. The V gene end was trimmed by 6 bases and the J gene end by 0 bases; junction bases not matched to a gene: 8. Germline loops: CDR1 LNHDA, CDR2 SQIVND (reference sequence). This CDR3 region has 16 residues.

V is TRBV6-6 and J is TRBJ1-2; the D is unclear. From germline, CDR1 is MNHNY and CDR2 SVGAGI (reference sequence). Deletions cut 5 bases from V and 9 bases from J, with 7 bases between. The CDR3 totals 10 residues. Written as DNA, the CDR3 is TGTGCCAGCAGTCACACTAGCTACACCTTC. Protein product: CASSHTSYTF.

The chain has TRBV21-1 and TRBJ1-3. TRBV21-1 is marked as a pseudogene. There are 16 residues in the CDR3. CDR3 coding DNA: TGTGCCAGCAGCAAATGTTGGAGGATCACTGGAAACACCATATATTTT. It encodes CASSKCWRITGNTIYF.

The chain employs TRBV4-3 and TRBJ1-2, with D uncertain. Germline-derived CDR1 and CDR2 are LGHNA and YSLEER. CDR3 length equals 13 residues. V lost 1 base and J 4 bases, leaving 7 bases between the germline ends. The CDR3 protein is CASSQVRSYGYTF. DNA of the CDR3: TGCGCCAGCAGCCAAGTCAGAAGCTATGGCTACACCTTC.